These T cell receptor beta chains were read from a single sample in a study of identical twins. TCRdb reprocessed the 5' RACE reads with MiXCR, giving one entry per CDR3 protein. The table records hundreds of thousands of distinct CDR3 sequences, approximately 8% of them present only once. The same sample was also studied in work on yellow fever vaccine responses in identical twins.

The material sequenced was memory (CD45RO+) T cells sorted from blood. The receptor set was obtained from a woman aged 18-29 years in good health. The CDR3 runs from the conserved cysteine through the conserved F or W. D genes are given only for firm matches.

D gene: -
V gene: TRBV7-9
CDR3 protein: CASSFGTGPRGGYGYTF

D gene: -
V gene: TRBV9
CDR3 protein: CASSVVTVRARRNYGYTF

D gene: -
V gene: TRBV5-1
CDR3 protein: CASSFQVDSAGELFF

D gene: -
V gene: TRBV20-1
CDR3 protein: CSATSPFRGFGDEQYF

D gene: -
V gene: TRBV18
CDR3 protein: CASSPIRTQIDNEQFF

D gene: TRBD2
V gene: TRBV3-1
CDR3 protein: CASSRRTSGGEETQYF

D gene: -
V gene: TRBV3-1
CDR3 protein: CASSRGPYEQYF

D gene: TRBD2
V gene: TRBV12-3/TRBV12-4
CDR3 protein: CASSRTSGYKGELFF

D gene: -
V gene: TRBV15
CDR3 protein: CATSQGNYGYTF

D gene: TRBD1
V gene: TRBV29-1
CDR3 protein: CSATGTGVNIQYF

D gene: -
V gene: TRBV6-2/TRBV6-3
CDR3 protein: CASRIMETQYF

D gene: TRBD1
V gene: TRBV7-6
CDR3 protein: CASSQTGVNSPLHF

D gene: -
V gene: TRBV5-5
CDR3 protein: CASSFGRAFTDTQYF

D gene: -
V gene: TRBV15
CDR3 protein: CATSRAGVMANEKLFF

D gene: TRBD1
V gene: TRBV27
CDR3 protein: CASSSGQGLATEAFF

D gene: TRBD2
V gene: TRBV2
CDR3 protein: CASSGILAGAGGDTQYF

D gene: TRBD1
V gene: TRBV14
CDR3 protein: CASSQWTGVPNEQFF

D gene: -
V gene: TRBV6-5
CDR3 protein: CASSYRENNEQFF

D gene: -
V gene: TRBV18
CDR3 protein: CASSPPSRGEQYF

D gene: -
V gene: TRBV12-3/TRBV12-4
CDR3 protein: CASSLLRAADTQYF

D gene: -
V gene: TRBV27
CDR3 protein: CASRRTPQGRSETQYF

D gene: TRBD2
V gene: TRBV5-5
CDR3 protein: CASSSFSGRQYNEQFF

D gene: -
V gene: TRBV7-7
CDR3 protein: CASSLGVSRYQETQYF

D gene: -
V gene: TRBV20-1
CDR3 protein: CSARPGGNQPQHF

D gene: -
V gene: TRBV10-1
CDR3 protein: CASSEGQAGANVLTF

D gene: -
V gene: TRBV18
CDR3 protein: CASSPSQGSEAFF

D gene: -
V gene: TRBV2
CDR3 protein: CASSEDASTDTQYF

D gene: TRBD2
V gene: TRBV7-8
CDR3 protein: CASSLGLALSYEQFF

D gene: TRBD1
V gene: TRBV9
CDR3 protein: CASSATGGEGTIYF

D gene: -
V gene: TRBV5-6
CDR3 protein: CASSPTADTQYF

D gene: -
V gene: TRBV20-1
CDR3 protein: CSARPSTGEGDGYTF